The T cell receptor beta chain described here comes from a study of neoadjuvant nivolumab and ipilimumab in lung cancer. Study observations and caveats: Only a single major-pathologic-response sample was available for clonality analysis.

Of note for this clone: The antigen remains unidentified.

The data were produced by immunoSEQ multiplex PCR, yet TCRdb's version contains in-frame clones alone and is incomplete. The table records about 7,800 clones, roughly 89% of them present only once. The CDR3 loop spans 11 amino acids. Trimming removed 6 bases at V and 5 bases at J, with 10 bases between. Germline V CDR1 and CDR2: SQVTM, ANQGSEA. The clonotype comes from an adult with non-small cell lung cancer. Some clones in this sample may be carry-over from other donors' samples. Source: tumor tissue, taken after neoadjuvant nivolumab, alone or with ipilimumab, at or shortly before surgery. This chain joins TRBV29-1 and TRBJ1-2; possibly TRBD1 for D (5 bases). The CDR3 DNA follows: TGCAGCGTCACAAGGGGATATGGCTACACCTTC. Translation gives CSVTRGYGYTF.